One sample yielded the 15 T cell receptor beta chains listed below, sequenced in a study of beta chain features in type 1 diabetes. Since all of the isolated RNA was reverse transcribed, expressed TCRB transcripts were what got sequenced. The assay was immunoSEQ multiplex PCR, and TCRdb's table has in-frame clones only and misses some. The table includes under 400,000 clones, roughly 21% detected once. Sequencing input: naive CD4+ T cells from blood. The receptors shown here come from a woman aged 18-29 years in good health.

The chain joins TRBV4-1 to TRBJ1-5; the match to TRBD1 covers 8 bases. V gave up 3 bases and J gave up 3 bases; unmatched junction bases: 7. This CDR3 spans 16 amino acids. Germline CDR1 MGHRA, CDR2 YSYEKL. CDR3 bases: TGCGCCAGCAGCCAGACGACAGGGGTCATCAATCAGCCCCAGCATTTT. This gives the protein CASSQTTGVINQPQHF.

J is TRBJ2-1 and V is TRBV7-9; TRBD1 agrees at 7 bases. The CDR3 has 13 amino acids. The V and J ends lost 10 bases and 0 bases, in that order; junction bases with no gene match: 3. The germline V gene encodes CDR1 SEHNR and CDR2 FQNEAQ (reference sequence). The CDR3 coding sequence is TGTGCCACCGGGACAGTCTCCTACAATGAGCAGTTCTTC. This codes for CATGTVSYNEQFF.

The genes are TRBV18 and TRBJ1-1; D unresolved. Germline loops: CDR1 KGHSH, CDR2 LQKENI. This CDR3 contains 14 residues. V was shortened by 7 bases and J by 1 base, with 13 bases between the two germline ends. CDR3 residues: CASFPNAGNTEAFF. In DNA form, the CDR3 reads TGTGCCAGCTTTCCTAACGCCGGGAACACTGAAGCTTTCTTT.

V usage is TRBV6-5 and J usage is TRBJ2-1; the D gene is possibly TRBD1 (6 bases). With 11 bases removed from V and 4 bases from J, the gap between germline ends came to 15 bases. CDR1 is MNHEY and CDR2 is SVGAGI in the germline V gene. The length of the CDR3 is 13 residues. The CDR3, as DNA: TGTGCCGGCTGGACAGTTAGATACAATGAGCAGTTCTTC. Its protein is CAGWTVRYNEQFF.

The chain joins TRBV7-9 to TRBJ2-1, with 9 bases lining up with TRBD1. V gave up 6 bases and J gave up 3 bases; unmatched junction bases: 3. There are 14 residues in the CDR3. From germline, CDR1 is SEHNR and CDR2 FQNEAQ (reference sequence). The CDR3, as DNA: TGTGCCAGCAGGGACAGGGGACACTACAATGAGCAGTTCTTC. It codes for CASRDRGHYNEQFF.

The gene calls are TRBV5-1 and TRBJ2-7; 12 bases are shared with TRBD2. The CDR3 length is 16 residues. Germline V gene sequence: CDR1 SGHRS, CDR2 YFSETQ. V trimming: 0 bases; J trimming: 7 bases; junction bases outside the gene matches: 8. The CDR3 region is CASSLAASGRAEEQYF. The CDR3 nucleotides read TGCGCCAGCAGCTTGGCGGCTAGCGGGAGGGCCGAAGAGCAGTACTTC.

This clone was found a few times. The chain employs TRBV2 and TRBJ2-1; tentatively, D is TRBD2 (5 bases). Germline-derived CDR1 and CDR2 are SNHLY and FYNNEI. This CDR3 spans 13 amino acids. Trimming stripped 7 bases from V and 4 bases from J, with 11 bases between. CDR3 nucleotides: TGTGCCAGCACCCCCGGCGGGTACAATGAGCAGTTCTTC. Its protein is CASTPGGYNEQFF.

The rearrangement joins TRBV11-3 to TRBJ2-3; TRBD1 is a possible D gene (9 bases). Per germline, CDR1 SGHNT and CDR2 YENEEA. V gave up 5 bases and J gave up 3 bases, with 30 bases separating them. CDR3 length equals 20 residues. CDR3 in amino acids: CASSTRTSHRDRERTDTQYF. The CDR3 DNA is TGTGCCAGCAGCACCAGGACTAGCCACCGGGACAGGGAGCGAACAGATACGCAGTATTTT.

This clone was counted only a few times. The V call is TRBV30, the J call TRBJ2-1, with D possibly being TRBD1 (6 bases). Trimming left V 0 bases short and J 8 bases short, with 11 bases between. CDR1 GTSNPN and CDR2 SVGIG come from the germline V gene (reference sequence). CDR3 size: 13 residues. DNA for the CDR3: TGTGCCTGGAGTGTACAGGGCCCCGATGAGCAGTTCTTC. This gives the protein CAWSVQGPDEQFF.

The chain has TRBV5-6 and TRBJ2-1; D is perhaps TRBD1 (6 bases). Trimming pared 4 bases from V and 2 bases from J, leaving 13 bases between. The germline gives CDR1 SGHDT, CDR2 YYEEEE. CDR3 size: 15 residues. The chain's CDR3 is CASSDRDKPYNEQFF. The CDR3 nucleotides are TGTGCCAGCAGCGACCGGGACAAGCCCTACAATGAGCAGTTCTTC.

The chain uses TRBV19 and TRBJ2-7, with D possibly TRBD2 on 6 matching bases. The CDR3 sequence is 14 residues long. Germline V gene lookup returns CDR1 LNHDA and CDR2 SQIVND (reference sequence). V shed 5 bases and J shed 2 bases, with 13 bases lying between them. CDR3 sequence reads: CASSFLASTYEQYF. For the CDR3, the DNA is TGTGCCAGTAGTTTTCTAGCGAGTACCTACGAGCAGTACTTC.

This clone was detected only a few times. J is TRBJ1-5 and V is TRBV7-9; a weak D match, TRBD1 (5 bases). Per germline, CDR1 SEHNR and CDR2 FQNEAQ (reference sequence). Trimming took off 7 bases at V and 4 bases at J, with 11 bases between the two ends. The CDR3 extends over 13 amino acids. The DNA for the CDR3 is TGTGCCAGCACCCCGGGGGGAAATCAGCCCCAGCATTTT. Translating gives CASTPGGNQPQHF.

This chain links TRBV23-1 with TRBJ2-3, with D possibly matching TRBD2 (5 bases). TRBV23-1 is an ORF, and what it does is uncertain. The CDR3 is 15 residues long. The V end was cut by 2 bases, the J end by 7 bases, with 16 bases between. The CDR3 sequence: CASSQAPFGENTQYF. The CDR3 DNA reads as TGCGCCAGCAGTCAAGCACCTTTCGGGGAGAATACGCAGTATTTT.

This chain uses TRBV7-2 with TRBJ1-6, with a weak D call TRBD1 (6 bases). The CDR3 totals 15 residues. Looked up from germline, CDR1 is SGHTA and CDR2 is FQGNSA. Trimming removed 1 base from V and 10 bases from J, with 14 bases in between. In DNA, the CDR3 is TGTGCCAGCAGCTTAGTCTCAGGGGAAGAATCACCCCTCCACTTT. This gives the protein CASSLVSGEESPLHF.

This clone was seen a few times. Other DNA sequences within the sample encode an identical CDR3. V and J are TRBV30 and TRBJ2-3; a weak D match, TRBD1 (5 bases). This CDR3 spans 13 amino acids. The ends were cut back, 2 bases at V and 1 base at J, with 7 bases in the middle. Germline V lookup: CDR1 GTSNPN, CDR2 SVGIG (reference sequence). Here the CDR3 DNA reads TGTGCCTGGAGTCTGGGGCGCACAGATACGCAGTATTTT. It specifies CAWSLGRTDTQYF.